This entry lists 4 T cell receptor beta chains sequenced from one sample in a study of tumor and adjacent non-tumor tissue in lung cancer. RNA was extracted from bulk tissue without any cell sorting. Three rounds of nested PCR, following a modified ARM-PCR protocol, produced the TCRbeta library. TCRdb re-called the multiplex PCR reads through MiXCR, storing one row per CDR3 protein. The table records under 95,000 distinct CDR3 sequences, about 61% of them present only once. The sequencing input was lung tumor tissue. The receptors come from a man aged 65-85 years with non-small cell lung cancer.

This clonotype occurred once. V gene TRBV10-3 combines with J gene TRBJ1-1; D possibly corresponds to TRBD1 (5 bases). The V and J ends lost 6 bases and 5 bases respectively, with 16 bases between them. Germline lookup yields CDR1 ENHRY and CDR2 SYGVKD. The CDR3 is 14 residues long. CDR3 in amino acids: CAIRKEEGYTEAFF. The CDR3 DNA follows: TGTGCCATCAGGAAGGAGGAGGGGTATACTGAAGCTTTCTTT.

Turning to this clonotype: Just one base apart from a much larger clone, this may be a read error. V is TRBV5-6 and J is TRBJ2-7; weak D call: TRBD2 (6 bases). CDR3 length equals 14 residues. With 4 bases removed from V and 6 bases from J, the gap between germline ends came to 17 bases. Germline V gene sequence: CDR1 SGHDT, CDR2 YYEEEE. CDR3 DNA: TGTGCCAGCAGCCTTAACGGGAGAACGAGCGAGCAGTACTTC. It encodes CASSLNGRTSEQYF.

In this sample, this clonotype turned up many times. This chain joins TRBV29-1 and TRBJ1-2, with D possibly matching TRBD1 (5 bases). The CDR3 spans 14 residues. V lost 1 base, J lost 3 bases, and 12 bases lay in between. Looked up from germline, CDR1 is SQVTM and CDR2 is ANQGSEA. Written as DNA, the CDR3 is TGCAGCGTTGAAGTGCGGGGGGAAGACTATGGCTACACCTTC. It translates to CSVEVRGEDYGYTF.

Details on this clonotype: At one end the junction does not follow the germline gene, possibly because of a read error. This sequence joins TRBV6-5 and TRBJ1-5; D gene ambiguous. The CDR3 totals 12 residues. Per the germline V gene, CDR1 is MNHEY and CDR2 is SVGAGI. CDR3 residues: CASSYSGQPQFF. The CDR3 DNA reads as TGTGCCAGCAGTTACTCGGGTCAGCCCCAGTTTTTT.